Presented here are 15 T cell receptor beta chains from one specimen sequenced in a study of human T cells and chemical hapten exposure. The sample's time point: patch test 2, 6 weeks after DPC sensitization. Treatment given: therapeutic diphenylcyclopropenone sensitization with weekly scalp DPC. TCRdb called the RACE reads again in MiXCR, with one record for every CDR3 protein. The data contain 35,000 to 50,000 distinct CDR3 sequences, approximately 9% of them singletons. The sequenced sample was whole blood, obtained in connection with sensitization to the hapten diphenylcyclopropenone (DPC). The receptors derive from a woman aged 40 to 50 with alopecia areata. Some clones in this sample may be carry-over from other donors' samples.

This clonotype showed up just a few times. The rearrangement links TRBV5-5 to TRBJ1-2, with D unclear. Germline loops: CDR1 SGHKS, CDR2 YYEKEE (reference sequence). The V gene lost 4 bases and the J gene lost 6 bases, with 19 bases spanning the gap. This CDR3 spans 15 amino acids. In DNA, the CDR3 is TGTGCCAGCAGCCCAGCCCCAGGAGAGGTTCATGGCTACACCTTC. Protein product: CASSPAPGEVHGYTF.

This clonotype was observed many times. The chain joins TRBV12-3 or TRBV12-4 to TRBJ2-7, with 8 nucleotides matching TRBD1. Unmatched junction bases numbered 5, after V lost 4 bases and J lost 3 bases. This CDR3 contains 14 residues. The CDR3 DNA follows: TGTGCCAGCAGTTCCCGGGACAGGAGCTACGAGCAGTACTTC. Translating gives CASSSRDRSYEQYF.

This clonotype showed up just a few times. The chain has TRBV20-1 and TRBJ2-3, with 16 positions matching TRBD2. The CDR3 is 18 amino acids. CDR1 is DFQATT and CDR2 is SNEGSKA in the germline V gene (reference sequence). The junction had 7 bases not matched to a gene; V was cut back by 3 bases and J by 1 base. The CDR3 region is CSARPGLAGGPGTDTQYF. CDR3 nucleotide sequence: TGCAGTGCTAGGCCGGGACTAGCGGGGGGGCCGGGCACAGATACGCAGTATTTT.

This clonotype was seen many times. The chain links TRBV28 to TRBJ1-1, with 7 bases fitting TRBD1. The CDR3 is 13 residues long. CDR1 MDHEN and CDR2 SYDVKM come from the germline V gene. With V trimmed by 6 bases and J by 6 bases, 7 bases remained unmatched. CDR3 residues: CASRIQGTAEAFF. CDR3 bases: TGTGCCAGCAGGATACAGGGGACCGCTGAAGCTTTCTTT.

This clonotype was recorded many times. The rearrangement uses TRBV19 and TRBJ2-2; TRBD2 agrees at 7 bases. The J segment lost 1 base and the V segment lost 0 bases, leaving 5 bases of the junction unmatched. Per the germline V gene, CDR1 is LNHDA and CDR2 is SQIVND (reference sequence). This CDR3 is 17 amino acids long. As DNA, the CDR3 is TGTGCCAGTAGTATAGATCATGAGCGGGGGAACACCGGGGAGCTGTTTTTT. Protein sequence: CASSIDHERGNTGELFF.

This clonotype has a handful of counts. The CDR3 sequence is CASSQAWNTEAFF. CDR3 coding DNA: TGCGCCAGCAGCCAGGCTTGGAACACTGAAGCTTTCTTT. The chain uses TRBV4-1 and TRBJ1-1; D unresolved. The CDR3 is made up of 13 amino acids. Germline CDR1 is MGHRA and CDR2 is YSYEKL. V was cut by 3 bases and J by 1 base, with 6 bases left in between.

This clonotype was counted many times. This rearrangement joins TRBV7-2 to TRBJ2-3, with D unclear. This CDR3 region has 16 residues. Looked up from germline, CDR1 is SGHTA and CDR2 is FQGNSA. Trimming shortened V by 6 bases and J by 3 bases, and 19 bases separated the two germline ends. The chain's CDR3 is CASSFSSGITTDTQYF. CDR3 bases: TGTGCCAGCAGTTTTAGTAGTGGGATCACGACAGATACGCAGTATTTT. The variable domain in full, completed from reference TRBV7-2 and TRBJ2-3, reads GAGVSQSPSNKVTEKGKDVELRCDPISGHTALYWYRQSLGQGLEFLIYFQGNSAPDKSGLPSDRFSAERTGGSVSTLTIQRTQQEDSAVYLCASSFSSGITTDTQYFGPGTRLTVL.

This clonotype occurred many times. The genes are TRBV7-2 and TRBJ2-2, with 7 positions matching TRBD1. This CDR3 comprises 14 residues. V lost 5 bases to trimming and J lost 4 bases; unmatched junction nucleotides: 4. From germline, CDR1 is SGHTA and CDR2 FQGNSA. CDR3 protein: CASSPTGATGELFF. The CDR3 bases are TGTGCCAGCAGCCCCACAGGGGCCACCGGGGAGCTGTTTTTT.

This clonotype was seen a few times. The CDR3 nucleotides read TGTGCCAGCAGCCCGGGGACAACTAGCACAGATACGCAGTATTTT. Translating it yields CASSPGTTSTDTQYF. The rearrangement links TRBV3-1 to TRBJ2-3; D possibly corresponds to TRBD1 (6 bases). CDR1 is LGHDT, CDR2 YNNKEL, per germline (reference sequence). CDR3 size: 15 residues. V gave up 4 bases and J gave up 0 bases, with 11 bases separating them.

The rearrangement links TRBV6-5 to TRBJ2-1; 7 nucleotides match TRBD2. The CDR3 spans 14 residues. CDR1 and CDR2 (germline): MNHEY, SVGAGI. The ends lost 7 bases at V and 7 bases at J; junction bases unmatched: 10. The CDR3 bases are TGTGCCAGCAAAAGAACTAGGGGAGGGAATGAGCAGTTCTTC. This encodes CASKRTRGGNEQFF.

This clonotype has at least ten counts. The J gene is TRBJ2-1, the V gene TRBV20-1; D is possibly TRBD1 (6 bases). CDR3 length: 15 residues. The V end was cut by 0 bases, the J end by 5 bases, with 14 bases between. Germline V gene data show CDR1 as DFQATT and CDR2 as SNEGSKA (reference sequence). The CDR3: CSARDHRVVHNEQFF. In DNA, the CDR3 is TGCAGTGCTAGAGATCACAGGGTTGTGCACAATGAGCAGTTCTTC.

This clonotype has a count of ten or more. As DNA, the CDR3 is TGTGCCAGCCCTGCGGGGGGAGTTACTGAAGCTTTCTTT. It yields the protein CASPAGGVTEAFF. The chain employs TRBV2 and TRBJ1-1; tentative D call: TRBD1 (5 bases). CDR3 length: 13 residues. CDR1 and CDR2 from the germline V gene are SNHLY and FYNNEI. V was trimmed by 8 bases and J by 5 bases, leaving 15 bases between them.

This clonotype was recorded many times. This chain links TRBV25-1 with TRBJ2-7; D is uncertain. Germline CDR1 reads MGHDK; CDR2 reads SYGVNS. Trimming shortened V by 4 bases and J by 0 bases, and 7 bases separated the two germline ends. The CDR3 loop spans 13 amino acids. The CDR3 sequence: CASSGRYSYEQYF. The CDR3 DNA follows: TGTGCCAGCAGTGGCCGGTACTCCTACGAGCAGTACTTC.

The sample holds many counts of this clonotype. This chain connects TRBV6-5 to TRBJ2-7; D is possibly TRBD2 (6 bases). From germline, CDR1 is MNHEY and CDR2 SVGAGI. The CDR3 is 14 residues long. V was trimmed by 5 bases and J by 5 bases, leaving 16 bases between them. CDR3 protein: CASSRSMEGHEQYF. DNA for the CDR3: TGTGCCAGCAGTCGTTCCATGGAGGGCCACGAGCAGTACTTC.

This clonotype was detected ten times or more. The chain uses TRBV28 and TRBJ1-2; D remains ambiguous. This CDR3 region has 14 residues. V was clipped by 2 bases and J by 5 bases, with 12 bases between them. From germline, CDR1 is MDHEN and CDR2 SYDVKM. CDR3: CASSLEGRAYGYTF. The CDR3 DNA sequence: TGTGCCAGCAGTTTAGAGGGAAGGGCATATGGCTACACCTTC.